A selection of T cell receptor beta chains follows, all from one sample in a study of T-cell reconstitution after alpha-beta-depleted transplantation in children. Each CDR3 protein is one row after TCRdb ran MiXCR on the PCR reads. The profile shows about 510,000 distinct CDR3 sequences, approximately 10% of them singletons. Sequenced material: PBMCs, mostly from graft donor cells, taken 180 days after TCRalphabeta/CD19-depleted stem cell transplant. These receptors were taken from a female patient aged 2 to 10 who had a stem cell transplant for aplastic anemia, so the T cells may come from the graft donor. CDR3s include the opening cysteine and the closing phenylalanine or tryptophan. The order of the fields is clone size, V gene, J gene, CDR3 protein. Clone sizes are given selectively: once, few, many, or a class where the clone is expanded.

-,TRBV28,TRBJ2-1,CASSPWASGPYNEQFF
-,TRBV29-1,TRBJ1-3,CSVALTGTTGNTIYF
-,TRBV28,TRBJ2-7,CASSFLTGPYEQYF
few,TRBV7-8,TRBJ1-2,CASSLAWGHKTHGYTF
once,TRBV4-3,TRBJ2-5,CASSQGYLREQETQYF
-,TRBV27,TRBJ2-1,CASSTRVYNEQFF
-,TRBV19,TRBJ1-1,CASSVRAPRGRAFF
-,TRBV15,TRBJ1-1,CATSRALPPGVAEAFF
few,TRBV4-1,TRBJ1-3,CASSHLQRGLGNTIYF
few,TRBV11-1,TRBJ2-6,CASSLRPSGFPGANVLTF
few,TRBV11-2,TRBJ1-5,CASSLRGHQPQHF
few,TRBV6-1,TRBJ1-3,CASSGPGSGNTIYF
many,TRBV6-1,TRBJ2-1,CASSKDFTYNEQFF
-,TRBV7-2,TRBJ2-5,CASSFGQPETQYF
few,TRBV3-1,TRBJ2-1,CASTWTSGANEQFF
-,TRBV20-1,TRBJ2-5,CSIQERETQYF
few,TRBV7-9,TRBJ2-7,CASSFYFDEQYF
-,TRBV7-3,TRBJ1-1,CASSLGHQLTNTEAFF
few,TRBV20-1,TRBJ1-3,CSASRLTPGNTIYF
few,TRBV7-6,TRBJ1-1,CASSPPHGMNTEAFF
many,TRBV7-2,TRBJ2-3,CASSLGLAVRDTQYF
few,TRBV7-9,TRBJ2-3,CASSLLAPSTDTQYF
few,TRBV10-3,TRBJ1-5,CAISDPGQLDQPQHF
few,TRBV9,TRBJ2-1,CASSAPAGGWNEQFF
few,TRBV7-2,TRBJ1-2,CASIPDRGNYGYTF
-,TRBV15,TRBJ2-1,CATSRVRLLPGQGDNEQFF
few,TRBV24-1,TRBJ2-1,CATSDLAGEQFF
-,TRBV2,TRBJ2-2,CASRIPWGQPNTGELFF
few,TRBV7-2,TRBJ2-5,CASSLGSVVGETQYF
few,TRBV29-1,TRBJ1-1,CSVVDRGRANTEAFF
few,TRBV20-1,TRBJ1-1,CSARVQGGWTEAFF
-,TRBV28,TRBJ1-5,CASSFPVGPQHF
-,TRBV4-1,TRBJ2-7,CASSQDETWTSYEQYF
-,TRBV10-3,TRBJ2-2,CAISASTGGANTGELFF
-,TRBV2,TRBJ2-2,CASSERVPNTGELFF
-,TRBV20-1,TRBJ2-7,CSARDLGGIYEQYF
few,TRBV5-1,TRBJ2-2,CASSSHRVLGNTGELFF
-,TRBV6-2/TRBV6-3,TRBJ1-1,CASSLGSRGSDTEAFF
few,TRBV15,TRBJ1-6,CATSTESTGYSPLHF
many,TRBV6-5,TRBJ2-3,CASSYSSPAAWGGDTQYF
few,TRBV28,TRBJ2-2,CASVPRRTVNTGELFF
-,TRBV29-1,TRBJ2-3,CSVGTGGAIDTQYF
-,TRBV7-6,TRBJ1-6,CASSLGGQGEGSPLHF
-,TRBV25-1,TRBJ2-6,CATTGGPSSGANVLTF
-,TRBV14,TRBJ1-4,CASSQEILATNEKLFF
-,TRBV2,TRBJ1-5,CASSDITLRGYHQPQHF
few,TRBV5-6,TRBJ2-3,CASSRFDRSTDTQYF
-,TRBV14,TRBJ1-1,CASSQGTLTYMNTEAFF
many,TRBV27,TRBJ1-1,CASSSNTGLNTEAFF
-,TRBV5-6,TRBJ2-5,CASSLVTSGRLETQYF
few,TRBV12-3/TRBV12-4,TRBJ2-1,CASSPQQSSYNEQFF
-,TRBV3-1,TRBJ2-3,CASSQDPGSGDTQYF
-,TRBV6-5,TRBJ2-3,CASSYLYPSTDTQYF
-,TRBV20-1,TRBJ2-3,CSARKSFGSRGKDTQYF
-,TRBV28,TRBJ1-2,CASRTTVYGYTF
-,TRBV5-1,TRBJ2-2,CASSKDRDAGELFF
-,TRBV28,TRBJ2-1,CASSRLDRNEQFF
many,TRBV6-1,TRBJ1-1,CASSGGVNTEAFF